This T cell receptor beta chain was found in a study of identical twins. Findings of the study overall: The analysis was cross-sectional rather than longitudinal within donors. Modelling underestimated the level of out-of-frame TCR alpha sharing observed in monozygotic twins.

The donor group consisted entirely of healthy Caucasians. The germline gives CDR1 DFQATT, CDR2 SNEGSKA (reference sequence). Trimming removed 3 bases from V and 1 base from J; junction bases left unmatched: 3. This CDR3 comprises 13 residues. This clonotype was observed at least ten times. Antigen specificity is unknown. Unique molecular identifiers were present on the cDNA, and a universal primer site came from template switching. TCRdb re-derived calls from the 5' RACE reads in MiXCR, one entry per CDR3 protein. The repertoire holds about 240,000 distinct CDR3 sequences, with 8% to 11% as singletons.

This receptor was obtained from a man aged 45-65 years in good health. Source material: memory T cells sorted from blood. V is TRBV20-1 and J is TRBJ2-7; 7 bases are shared with TRBD1. Here the CDR3 reads CSASRDSSYEQYF. DNA of the CDR3: TGCAGTGCTAGCCGGGACAGTTCCTACGAGCAGTACTTC.